The entry below gives a single TCR beta chain sequence along with its context. Which antigen it targets is not known. Base qualities are not recorded, but no much larger clone differs from it by a single base. V loses 7 bases at its end and J loses 6 bases; junction bases beyond the gene matches: 12. From its cysteine to its phenylalanine, the CDR3 spans 15 amino acids. CDR3 DNA is the only sequence kept; it has 45 bases, read in frame from the first base. CDR1 and CDR2, looked up from the germline V gene (reference sequence), are LNHDA and SQIVND. The collaborating institutions used their own protocols to collect whole blood in K2EDTA tubes. For TCRbeta analysis, collaborator samples were shipped as frozen whole blood, as isolated PBMCs, or as DNA extracted from either sample type. The source of the sample is a study of blood T cell repertoires in COVID-19 (dated by TCRdb to the early 2020s). Context from the whole study: Collaborator samples came from the United States, Italy and Spain and covered acute and convalescent phases of COVID-19. The material from the prospective study consisted of cDNA or gDNA derived from T cells, B-cell-depleted T cells, or PBMCs. Subjects who had been exposed to COVID-19, were actively infected with it, or had recovered from it provided the deeply sampled blood TCRbeta repertoires that made up the dataset. The repertoires were released in a freely available public database intended as a resource for research on the immune response to SARS-CoV-2. Samples were obtained from the ongoing ImmuneRACE study (first 160 participants) and from about 1,300 subjects provided by 6 global collaborators. Nearly every sample came with metadata listing a de-identified subject ID, COVID-19 status, age in years and sex. Where available, HLA class I and class II types were taken from metadata supplied by the sample provider and were not determined by assay-based typing.

Study-level results and caveats: Clinical and demographic metadata were provided uncurated, with the amount varying by source and participant.

TCRbeta CDR3 regions were amplified from genomic DNA using the immunoSEQ Assay, a bias-controlled multiplex PCR. As for how the authors treated the data: The number of nucleated cells in each sample was estimated from the amplification of reference gene primers within the assay. Sequence reads were collapsed and filtered to measure the absolute abundance of every unique TCRbeta CDR3 rearrangement. For each sample, productive Simpson clonality was calculated as the square root of Simpson's diversity index across productive rearrangements. In TCRdb, the immuneACCESS table is reduced to in-frame sequences with V and J assigned. These tables do not hold every clone; where another copy was compared, an unresolved V gene accounts for under half, and the others remain unexplained. Clonal size and the V and J genes are those of that table, whereas D and trimming came from the DNA. In this sample the table shows around 88,000 clones, over 75% of which occur a single time. Of the sample, approximately 2.9% is held by the ten largest clones.

This TCR was recovered from a woman aged 80 or older with acute or convalescent COVID-19. Input material: peripheral blood. Recombination joined TRBV19 with TRBJ2-1, and TRBD1 matches 7 of the central bases. The CDR3 region: CASKRGLAQGNEQFF. The bases read TGTGCCAGTAAGAGGGGGCTAGCCCAAGGCAATGAGCAGTTCTTC.